The entry that follows covers one T cell receptor (beta chain) sequence. Its antigen remains unidentified. Base qualities are not provided; no much larger clone lies one nucleotide away. Trimming takes 1 base from V and 3 bases from J, and the germline ends sit 10 bases apart. Including the terminal cysteine and phenylalanine, the CDR3 comprises 14 residues. The CDR3 DNA has 42 bases and is translated from base 1. The germline V gene encodes CDR1 SGHRS and CDR2 YFSETQ. TCRbeta CDR3 regions were amplified from genomic DNA by means of the immunoSEQ Assay, a bias-controlled multiplex PCR. From the authors' description of their analysis: Nucleated cell counts per sample were estimated from amplification of reference gene primers within the assay. Sequence reads were collapsed and filtered to measure the absolute abundance of every unique TCRbeta CDR3 rearrangement. Productive Simpson clonality was computed per sample as the square root of Simpson's diversity index over productive rearrangements. What TCRdb holds here is the immuneACCESS table cut down to in-frame rearrangements. Part of the clones is not present; checked against another copy, under half of the missing clones reflect an unresolved V gene, and the others are unexplained. Clone size and V and J calls were adopted from that table, with D and trimming inferred from the DNA. The sample table records around 4,500 clones; almost 85% of these occur just once. 13% of the sample is taken by the ten largest.

Collaborating institutions collected whole blood in K2EDTA tubes following their own protocols. For TCRbeta analysis, collaborators shipped samples as frozen whole blood, isolated PBMCs, or DNA extracted from either of those sample types. The sample belongs to a study of blood T cell repertoires in COVID-19 (dated by TCRdb to the early 2020s). Regarding the study in general: The collaborator samples originated in the United States, Italy and Spain and spanned the acute and convalescent phases of COVID-19. The prospective study material was composed of cDNA or gDNA derived from T cells, B-cell-depleted T cells, or PBMCs. Deeply sampled blood TCRbeta repertoires from subjects exposed to, actively infected with, or recovered from COVID-19 were included in the dataset. A freely available public database, intended as a resource for researchers studying the immune response to SARS-CoV-2, is where the repertoires were released. The samples were drawn from two sources: the first 160 participants of the ongoing ImmuneRACE study, and over 1,000 subjects contributed by 6 global collaborators. A de-identified subject ID, COVID-19 status, age in years and sex were almost always included in the sample metadata. Where available, HLA class I and class II types were obtained from metadata supplied by the sample provider rather than from assay-based typing. Overall results and qualifications from the work: The amount of clinical and demographic metadata varied by source and participant and was provided uncurated.

The receptor comes from a man between 65 and 85 years old with active COVID-19. The specimen was peripheral blood. The V and J genes are TRBV5-1 and TRBJ1-2; matching of 6 bases hints at TRBD1 as the D gene. The CDR3 protein: CASSLWGGDYGYTF. Here is the DNA: TGCGCCAGCAGCTTGTGGGGGGGCGACTATGGCTACACCTTC.